This T cell receptor beta chain was identified in a study of shared clonotypes between healthy human individuals. Study observations and caveats: A handful of donors had about 5.1% of their naive CD4 clonotypes in common.

Remarks on this clone: Its antigen remains unidentified. The same CDR3 also results from other DNA sequences found in this sample.

The authors split each subset's genomic DNA evenly across several immunoSEQ plates. Clones were read by immunoSEQ multiplex PCR, and TCRdb kept only the in-frame ones, dropping some. The sample has 850,000 to 1,100,000 clones; approximately 77% are singletons. Donors included only healthy HIV-negative adults lacking recent acute infections or vaccinations. Those who donated, Caucasian adults without exception, all lived in Nashville, Tennessee. The source is a man between 18 and 35 years old in good health. Some clones in this sample may be carry-over from other donors' samples. Material: memory CD4+ T cells from PBMCs. Specified subset: CD45RA-negative fraction.

The CDR3, as DNA: TGTGCCAGCTCACCGGGACAGGTCCAAGAGACCCAGTACTTC. Encoded protein: CASSPGQVQETQYF. The chain is built from TRBV18 and TRBJ2-5, with TRBD1 matching over 8 bases. V shed 3 bases, J shed 1 base, and the junction held 1 base outside the gene matches. The CDR3 runs 14 residues. Germline V gene sequence: CDR1 KGHSH, CDR2 LQKENI.